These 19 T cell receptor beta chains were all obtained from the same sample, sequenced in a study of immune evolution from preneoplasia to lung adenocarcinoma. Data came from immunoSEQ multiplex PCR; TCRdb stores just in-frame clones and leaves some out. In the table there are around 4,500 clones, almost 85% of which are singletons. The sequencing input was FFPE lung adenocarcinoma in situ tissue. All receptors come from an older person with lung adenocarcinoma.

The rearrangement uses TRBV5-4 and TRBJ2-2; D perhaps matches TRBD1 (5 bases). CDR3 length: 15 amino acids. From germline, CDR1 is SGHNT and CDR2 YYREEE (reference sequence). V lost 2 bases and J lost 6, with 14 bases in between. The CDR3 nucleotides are TGTGCCAGCAGCTTTACACAGGTCGTAGCCGGGGAGCTGTTTTTT. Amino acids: CASSFTQVVAGELFF.

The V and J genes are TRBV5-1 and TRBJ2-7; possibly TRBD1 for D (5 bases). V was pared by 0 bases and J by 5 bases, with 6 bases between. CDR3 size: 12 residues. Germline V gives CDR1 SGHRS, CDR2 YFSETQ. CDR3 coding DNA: TGCGCCAGCAGCTTGGTAGGGGACGAGCAGTACTTC. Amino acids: CASSLVGDEQYF. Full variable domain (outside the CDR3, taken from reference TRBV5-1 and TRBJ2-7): KAGVTQTPRYLIKTRGQQVTLSCSPISGHRSVSWYQQTPGQGLQFLFEYFSETQRNKGNFPGRFSGRQFSNSRSEMNVSTLELGDSALYLCASSLVGDEQYFGPGTRLTVT.

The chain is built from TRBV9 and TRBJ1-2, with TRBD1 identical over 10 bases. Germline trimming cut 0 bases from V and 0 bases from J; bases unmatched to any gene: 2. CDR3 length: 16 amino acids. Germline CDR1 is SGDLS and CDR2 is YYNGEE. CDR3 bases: TGTGCCAGCAGCGTAGCTGGACAGGGGGCTAACTATGGCTACACCTTC. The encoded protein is CASSVAGQGANYGYTF.

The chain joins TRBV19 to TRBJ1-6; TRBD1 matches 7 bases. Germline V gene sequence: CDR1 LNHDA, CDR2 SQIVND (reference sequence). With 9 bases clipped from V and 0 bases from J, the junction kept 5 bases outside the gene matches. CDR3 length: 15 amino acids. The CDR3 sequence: CARGQEGSYNSPLHF. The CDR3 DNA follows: TGTGCCAGAGGACAGGAGGGCTCCTATAATTCACCCCTCCACTTT.

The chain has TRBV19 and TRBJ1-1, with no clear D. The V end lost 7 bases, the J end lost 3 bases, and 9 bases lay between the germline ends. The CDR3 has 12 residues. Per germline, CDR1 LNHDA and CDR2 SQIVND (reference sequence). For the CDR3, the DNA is TGTGCCAGTAAGGGAGTCGACACTGAAGCTTTCTTT. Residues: CASKGVDTEAFF.

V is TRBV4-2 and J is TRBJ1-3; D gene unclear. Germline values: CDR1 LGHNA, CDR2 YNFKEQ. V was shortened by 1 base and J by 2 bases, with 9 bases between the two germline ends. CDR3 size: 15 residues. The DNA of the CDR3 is TGTGCCAGCAGCCAAGGAATGACAACTGGAAACACCATATATTTT. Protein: CASSQGMTTGNTIYF.

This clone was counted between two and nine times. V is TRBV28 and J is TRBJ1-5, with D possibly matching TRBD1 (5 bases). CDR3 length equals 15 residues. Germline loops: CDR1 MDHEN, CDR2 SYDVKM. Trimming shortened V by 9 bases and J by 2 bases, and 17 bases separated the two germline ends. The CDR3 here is CASLTRGAGNQPQHF. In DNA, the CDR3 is TGTGCCAGTCTGACTCGTGGGGCGGGCAATCAGCCCCAGCATTTT.

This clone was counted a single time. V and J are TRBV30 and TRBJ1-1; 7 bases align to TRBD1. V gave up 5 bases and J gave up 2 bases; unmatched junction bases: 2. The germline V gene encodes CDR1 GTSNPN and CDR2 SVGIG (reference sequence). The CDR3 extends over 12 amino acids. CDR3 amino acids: CAWDRANTEAFF. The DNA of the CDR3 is TGTGCCTGGGACAGGGCAAACACTGAAGCTTTCTTT.

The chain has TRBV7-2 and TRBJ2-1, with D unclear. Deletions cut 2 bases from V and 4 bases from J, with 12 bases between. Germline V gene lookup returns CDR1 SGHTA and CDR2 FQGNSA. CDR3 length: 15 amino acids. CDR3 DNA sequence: TGTGCCAGCAGCTTAATACATGGGCCGTACAATGAGCAGTTCTTC. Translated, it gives CASSLIHGPYNEQFF.

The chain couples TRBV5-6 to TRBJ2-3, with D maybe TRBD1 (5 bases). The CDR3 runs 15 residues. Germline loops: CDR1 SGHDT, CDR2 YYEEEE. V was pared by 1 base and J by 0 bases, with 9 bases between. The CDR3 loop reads CASSLQGLSTDTQYF. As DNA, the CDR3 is TGTGCCAGCAGCTTGCAGGGATTGAGCACAGATACGCAGTATTTT. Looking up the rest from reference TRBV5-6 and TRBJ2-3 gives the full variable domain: DAGVTQSPTHLIKTRGQQVTLRCSPKSGHDTVSWYQQALGQGPQFIFQYYEEEERQRGNFPDRFSGHQFPNYSSELNVNALLLGDSALYLCASSLQGLSTDTQYFGPGTRLTVL.

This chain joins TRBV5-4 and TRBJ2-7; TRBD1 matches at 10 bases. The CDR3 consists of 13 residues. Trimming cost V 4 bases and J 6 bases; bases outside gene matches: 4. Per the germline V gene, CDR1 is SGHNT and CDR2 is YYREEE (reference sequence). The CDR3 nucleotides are TGTGCCAGCAGCCCGGACAGGGGGGGCGAGCAGTACTTC. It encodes CASSPDRGGEQYF.

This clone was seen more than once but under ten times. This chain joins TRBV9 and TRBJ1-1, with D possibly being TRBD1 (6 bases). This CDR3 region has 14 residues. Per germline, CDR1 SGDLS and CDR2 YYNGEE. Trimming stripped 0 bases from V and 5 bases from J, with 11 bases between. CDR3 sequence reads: CASSVVEGGTEAFF. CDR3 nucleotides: TGTGCCAGCAGCGTAGTCGAGGGGGGAACTGAAGCTTTCTTT.

CDR3 protein: CASSLSPGTGKRQPQHF. The CDR3 DNA sequence: TGTGCCAGCTCACTCAGTCCCGGGACAGGGAAAAGACAGCCCCAGCATTTT. The V and J genes are TRBV18 and TRBJ1-5; 9 bases are a match to TRBD1. CDR1 is KGHSH, CDR2 LQKENI, per germline. The CDR3 spans 17 residues. V lost 4 bases and J lost 7; bases outside the gene matches: 14.

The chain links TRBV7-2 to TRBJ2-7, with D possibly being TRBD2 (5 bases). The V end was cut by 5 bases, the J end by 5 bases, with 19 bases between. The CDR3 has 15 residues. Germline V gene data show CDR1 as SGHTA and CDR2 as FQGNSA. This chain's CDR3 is CASSKGWGVVHEQYF. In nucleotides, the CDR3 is TGTGCCAGCAGCAAAGGGTGGGGAGTAGTCCACGAGCAGTACTTC.

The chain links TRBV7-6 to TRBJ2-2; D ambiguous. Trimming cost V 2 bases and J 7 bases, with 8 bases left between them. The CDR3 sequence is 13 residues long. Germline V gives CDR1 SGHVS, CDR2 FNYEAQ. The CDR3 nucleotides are TGTGCCAGCAGCTTATTGAAGGGCGGGGAGCTGTTTTTT. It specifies CASSLLKGGELFF. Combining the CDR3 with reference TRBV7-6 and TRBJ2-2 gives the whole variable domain GAGVSQSPRYKVTKRGQDVALRCDPISGHVSLYWYRQALGQGPEFLTYFNYEAQQDKSGLPNDRFSAERPEGSISTLTIQRTEQRDSAMYRCASSLLKGGELFFGEGSRLTVL.

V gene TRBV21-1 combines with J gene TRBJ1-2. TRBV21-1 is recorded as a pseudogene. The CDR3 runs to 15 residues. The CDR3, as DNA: TGTGCCACCAGGAGGGCCGGGACGGCCCACTATGGCTACACCTTC. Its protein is CATRRAGTAHYGYTF.

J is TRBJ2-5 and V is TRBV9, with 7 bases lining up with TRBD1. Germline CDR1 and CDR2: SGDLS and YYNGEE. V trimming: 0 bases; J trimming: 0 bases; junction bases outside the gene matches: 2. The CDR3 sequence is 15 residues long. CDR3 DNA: TGTGCCAGCAGCGTAGGGACAGGATACCAAGAGACCCAGTACTTC. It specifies CASSVGTGYQETQYF.

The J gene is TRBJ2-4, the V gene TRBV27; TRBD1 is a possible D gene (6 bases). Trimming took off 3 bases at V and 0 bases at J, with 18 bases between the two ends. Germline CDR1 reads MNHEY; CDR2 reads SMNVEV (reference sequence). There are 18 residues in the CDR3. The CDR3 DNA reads TGTGCCAGCAGTTTTTTCAGGGGATCAGGACTAGCCAAAAACATTCAGTACTTC. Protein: CASSFFRGSGLAKNIQYF.

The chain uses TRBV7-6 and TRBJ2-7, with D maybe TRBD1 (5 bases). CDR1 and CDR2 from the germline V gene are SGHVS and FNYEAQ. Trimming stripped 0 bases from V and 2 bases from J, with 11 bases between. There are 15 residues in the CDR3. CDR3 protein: CASSLAQGYAYEQYF. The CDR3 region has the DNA TGTGCCAGCAGCTTAGCCCAGGGCTACGCCTACGAGCAGTACTTC.